This T cell receptor (beta chain) was profiled in a study of tumour-infiltrating T cells in Burkitt lymphoma. On the study more broadly: This cohort included all epidemiological subtypes of Burkitt lymphoma. Repertoire clonality predicted overall and progression-free survival.

Produced via immunoSEQ multiplex PCR; TCRdb's table is partial and in-frame only. Its table records approximately 78 clones. Germline V gives CDR1 SGHDT, CDR2 YYEEEE. This CDR3 has 13 amino acids. This chain connects TRBV5-6 to TRBJ2-5, with D hard to call. The DNA end is more similar to TRBJ2-7, so the J call may be wrong. This TCR was sampled from a human donor with relapsed Burkitt lymphoma. Sequencing used tumor tissue from a relapse. The CDR3 region is CASSLGSGYEQYF. Written as DNA, the CDR3 is TGTGCCAGCAGCCTGGGTTCGGGTTACGAGCAGTACTTC.